The present TCR beta chain was sequenced within a study of molecular identifiers for immune sequencing clone quantification. For the study at large: Five aliquots were made in replicates from the RNA of roughly 21,000 or 96,000 naive CD8 cells, and four were sequenced. Broader study findings: Sharing of a barcode by identical TCR molecules could cause highly expanded clone sizes to be underestimated. More than 800,000 naive cells reportedly did not prevent detection of spiked Jurkat TCR RNA from one cell.

V lost 3 bases and J 7 bases, leaving 10 bases between the germline ends. CDR3 length equals 12 residues. Germline V gene data show CDR1 as LNHDA and CDR2 as SQIVND (reference sequence). Sorted cell numbers of roughly 17,000 to 1,000,000, with 10%, 30% or 50% RNA, served as input for naive CD8 libraries. In its sample, this clonotype was seen a few times. Antigen: not known. TCRdb re-called the PCR reads with MiXCR, one entry per CDR3 protein. Among approximately 500,000 distinct CDR3 sequences listed, roughly 25% were seen once. This clonotype originated in a human donor in good health. Some libraries in this study had Jurkat cell RNA spiked in. V gene TRBV19 combines with J gene TRBJ2-7; D unresolved. The sequenced sample consisted of naive CD8+ T cells from blood, with Jurkat cell RNA spiked in. Subset here: FACS-sorted CD8+CD4-CCR7+CD45RA+ naive T cells. CDR3 coding DNA: TGTGCCAGTAGTATCGCCGTGGGGGAGCAGTACTTC. It is translated as CASSIAVGEQYF. Full variable domain (remainder filled in from reference TRBV19 and TRBJ2-7): DGGITQSPKYLFRKEGQNVTLSCEQNLNHDAMYWYRQDPGQGLRLIYYSQIVNDFQKGDIAEGYSVSREKKESFPLTVTSAQKNPTAFYLCASSIAVGEQYFGPGTRLTVT.